The 30 T cell receptor beta chains below were found in one sample sequenced in a study of CD8 T cell repertoires and HIV-1 epitope variants. The data were produced by immunoSEQ multiplex PCR, yet TCRdb's version contains in-frame clones alone and is incomplete. Here the sample spans 4,000 to 6,000 clones, around three fifths being singletons. Their specific antigens are unknown. The sequenced material came from cultured CD8+ T cells derived from PBMCs. The receptors originated from a male donor with HIV.

This clone was observed a few times. The chain is built from TRBV9 and TRBJ2-1, with TRBD2 identical over 13 bases. V dropped 4 bases and J dropped 10; count of bases not matched to a gene: 8. CDR1 and CDR2 from the germline V gene are SGDLS and YYNGEE. The CDR3 covers 15 residues. The CDR3 spells CASSPWTSGGREQFF. The CDR3, as DNA: TGTGCCAGCAGCCCCTGGACTAGCGGGGGCCGGGAGCAGTTCTTC. The entire variable domain, with the rest obtained from reference TRBV9 and TRBJ2-1, is as follows: DSGVTQTPKHLITATGQRVTLRCSPRSGDLSVYWYQQSLDQGLQFLIQYYNGEERAKGNILERFSAQQFPDLHSELNLSSLELGDSALYFCASSPWTSGGREQFFGPGTRLTVL.

J is TRBJ1-2 and V is TRBV5-1; D is ambiguous. Looked up from germline, CDR1 is SGHRS and CDR2 is YFSETQ. The ends were cut back, 4 bases at V and 3 bases at J, with 19 bases in the middle. This CDR3 region has 16 residues. CDR3 in amino acids: CASSQDPVELDYGYTF. CDR3 DNA sequence: TGCGCCAGCAGCCAAGATCCCGTCGAACTCGACTATGGCTACACCTTC. The variable domain in full, with the rest retrieved from reference TRBV5-1 and TRBJ1-2, is KAGVTQTPRYLIKTRGQQVTLSCSPISGHRSVSWYQQTPGQGLQFLFEYFSETQRNKGNFPGRFSGRQFSNSRSEMNVSTLELGDSALYLCASSQDPVELDYGYTFGSGTRLTVV.

This clone is hyperexpanded within its sample. The gene calls are TRBV13 and TRBJ2-5; tentative D call: TRBD2 (5 bases). This CDR3 is built from 15 residues. Trimming took 4 bases from V and 2 from J, leaving 14 bases between them. Germline V CDR1 and CDR2: PRHDT, FYEKMQ (reference sequence). CDR3 amino acids: CASSSAGIDQETQYF. The CDR3 DNA sequence: TGTGCCAGCAGCTCCGCCGGGATAGATCAAGAGACCCAGTACTTC.

Here the CDR3 DNA reads TGTGCCAGCAGCGTAGAGGCTAGCGGGGACTACAATGAGCAGTTCTTC. Translation gives CASSVEASGDYNEQFF. This rearrangement joins TRBV9 to TRBJ2-1; 9 bases agree with TRBD2. Germline CDR1 is SGDLS and CDR2 is YYNGEE. The V gene end was trimmed by 0 bases and the J gene end by 3 bases; junction bases not matched to a gene: 4. This CDR3 is 16 amino acids long.

This clone was counted between two and nine times. The chain combines TRBV7-2 with TRBJ1-4; the D is unclear. The V end lost 2 bases, the J end lost 8 bases, and 3 bases lay between the germline ends. This CDR3 has 11 residues. The germline V gene has CDR1 SGHTA and CDR2 FQGNSA. This chain's CDR3 is CASSLREKLFF. In DNA, the CDR3 is TGTGCCAGCAGCTTAAGGGAAAAACTGTTTTTT.

The CDR3 sequence: CASTPKMADNEQFF. DNA of the CDR3: TGTGCCAGTACCCCCAAGATGGCTGACAATGAGCAGTTCTTC. The J gene is TRBJ2-1, the V gene TRBV19; no reliable D call. The germline V and J ends were trimmed by 7 bases and 5 bases, with 15 bases remaining between them. This CDR3 is built from 14 residues. Germline assignment: CDR1 LNHDA and CDR2 SQIVND (reference sequence).

J is TRBJ1-2 and V is TRBV9; D possibly corresponds to TRBD1 (5 bases). Trimming took off 0 bases at V and 6 bases at J, with 15 bases between the two ends. This CDR3 has 15 residues. Germline assignment: CDR1 SGDLS and CDR2 YYNGEE. CDR3 protein: CASSVAGWATDGYTF. The CDR3, as DNA: TGTGCCAGCAGCGTAGCAGGGTGGGCCACCGATGGCTACACCTTC.

The chain combines TRBV5-4 with TRBJ1-6, with TRBD1 as a possible D gene (5 bases). The CDR3 contains 14 residues. Germline lookup yields CDR1 SGHNT and CDR2 YYREEE (reference sequence). Trimming took 2 bases from V and 7 from J, leaving 10 bases between them. The CDR3 loop reads CASSFQGGNSPLHF. The CDR3 nucleotides are TGTGCCAGCAGCTTCCAGGGTGGCAATTCACCCCTCCACTTT.

The chain combines TRBV7-9 with TRBJ2-3; 8 nucleotides align to TRBD1. This CDR3 comprises 14 residues. The germline gives CDR1 SEHNR, CDR2 FQNEAQ (reference sequence). The trim removed 5 bases at V and 6 bases at J, leaving 7 bases unmatched. Written as DNA, the CDR3 is TGTGCCAGCAGCACCGAGCAGGGGGCTGATACGCAGTATTTT. It encodes CASSTEQGADTQYF.

The CDR3 region has the DNA TGTGCCAGCAGCTTAGAGACAGGAACCCCCGGGGAGCTGTTTTTT. Protein product: CASSLETGTPGELFF. The V and J genes are TRBV7-9 and TRBJ2-2, with D possibly matching TRBD1 (6 bases). CDR3 length: 15 residues. Germline V CDR1 and CDR2: SEHNR, FQNEAQ (reference sequence). With 1 base removed from V and 6 bases from J, the gap between germline ends came to 12 bases. Full variable domain (outside the CDR3, taken from reference TRBV7-9 and TRBJ2-2): DTGVSQNPRHKITKRGQNVTFRCDPISEHNRLYWYRQTLGQGPEFLTYFQNEAQLEKSRLLSDRFSAERPKGSFSTLEIQRTEQGDSAMYLCASSLETGTPGELFFGEGSRLTVL.

This chain connects TRBV4-3 to TRBJ2-3, with D hard to call. Per germline, CDR1 LGHNA and CDR2 YSLEER. The CDR3 sequence is 18 residues long. V gave up 0 bases and J gave up 2 bases, with 18 bases separating them. The CDR3 here is CASSQDRTGSPNTDTQYF. CDR3 bases: TGCGCCAGCAGCCAAGATCGAACCGGGTCCCCTAACACAGATACGCAGTATTTT.

This rearrangement joins TRBV6-6 to TRBJ2-1, with D possibly TRBD2 on 6 matching bases. The germline V gene encodes CDR1 MNHNY and CDR2 SVGAGI (reference sequence). This CDR3 is 14 amino acids long. V gave up 0 bases and J gave up 7 bases, with 10 bases separating them. This chain's CDR3 is CASSYSAGRNEQFF. As DNA, the CDR3 is TGTGCCAGCAGTTACTCCGCAGGGAGGAATGAGCAGTTCTTC.

The chain links TRBV19 to TRBJ2-7, with 7 bases identical to TRBD2. J gave up 5 bases and V 3 bases, and 10 bases lay outside the gene matches. CDR1 is LNHDA, CDR2 SQIVND, per germline (reference sequence). This CDR3 spans 15 amino acids. This CDR3 is CASSIGGEAFDEQYF. CDR3 bases: TGTGCCAGTAGTATTGGGGGGGAGGCGTTCGACGAGCAGTACTTC.

The chain combines TRBV7-6 with TRBJ2-1; tentative D call: TRBD2 (6 bases). The CDR3 is made up of 16 amino acids. Germline CDR1 SGHVS, CDR2 FNYEAQ. V was trimmed by 3 bases and J by 4 bases, leaving 16 bases between them. The CDR3 nucleotides are TGTGCCAGCAGCTTCTATTCGGGAGCTAGTTACAATGAGCAGTTCTTC. Its translation: CASSFYSGASYNEQFF. Looking up the rest from reference TRBV7-6 and TRBJ2-1 gives the full variable domain: GAGVSQSPRYKVTKRGQDVALRCDPISGHVSLYWYRQALGQGPEFLTYFNYEAQQDKSGLPNDRFSAERPEGSISTLTIQRTEQRDSAMYRCASSFYSGASYNEQFFGPGTRLTVL.

By share, this clone ranks as hyperexpanded (1% or more). The rearrangement uses TRBV4-1 and TRBJ1-2, with D uncertain. The CDR3 has 16 amino acids. Germline-derived CDR1 and CDR2 are MGHRA and YSYEKL. Trimming removed 0 bases from V and 3 bases from J, with 14 bases in between. The CDR3 here is CASSQDPPDLDYGYTF. In DNA form, the CDR3 reads TGCGCCAGCAGCCAAGATCCCCCAGACTTGGACTATGGCTACACCTTC.

The chain links TRBV7-9 to TRBJ2-7, with TRBD1 matching 8 bases. CDR1 is SEHNR and CDR2 is FQNEAQ in the germline V gene (reference sequence). V was pared by 4 bases and J by 0 bases, with 5 bases of the junction left unmatched. There are 15 residues in the CDR3. CDR3 loop: CASSSPDRDSYEQYF. The CDR3 DNA sequence: TGTGCCAGCAGCTCTCCGGACAGGGACTCCTACGAGCAGTACTTC.

The V gene is TRBV7-8, the J gene TRBJ2-7; TRBD1 agrees at 9 bases. CDR1 is SGHVS, CDR2 FQNEAQ, per germline. The J segment lost 6 bases and the V segment lost 3 bases, leaving 6 bases of the junction unmatched. The CDR3 is 14 residues long. CDR3 nucleotides: TGTGCCAGCAGCTTCACCGGGACAGGGAGCGAGCAGTACTTC. This codes for CASSFTGTGSEQYF.

This sequence joins TRBV5-1 and TRBJ2-7; D unclear. V dropped 4 bases and J dropped 0 bases, with 5 bases sitting between them. CDR1 and CDR2 from the germline V gene are SGHRS and YFSETQ. The CDR3 consists of 12 residues. CDR3 region: CASSPNSYEQYF. DNA for the CDR3: TGCGCCAGCAGCCCTAACTCCTACGAGCAGTACTTC.

This clone was seen more than once but under ten times. The rearrangement uses TRBV7-3 and TRBJ2-1, with a weak D call TRBD1 (5 bases). Germline CDR1 and CDR2: SGHTA and FQGTGA. The CDR3 length is 15 residues. The V end lost 6 bases, the J end lost 0 bases, and 12 bases lay between the germline ends. CDR3 in amino acids: CASSWRQSSYNEQFF. The DNA of the CDR3 is TGTGCCAGCAGTTGGAGACAGAGCTCCTACAATGAGCAGTTCTTC.

This clone was observed a handful of times. The genes are TRBV7-6 and TRBJ2-7, with D perhaps matching TRBD2 (6 bases). The V and J ends lost 1 base and 2 bases respectively, with 24 bases between them. This CDR3 contains 19 residues. The V gene's germline CDR1 is SGHVS and CDR2 FNYEAQ. The CDR3 DNA reads TGTGCCAGCAGCTTAGGAGGGTTGGGGTCCAGCGGGCCGGCCTACGAGCAGTACTTC. Amino acid sequence: CASSLGGLGSSGPAYEQYF.

The V gene is TRBV9, the J gene TRBJ1-3; tentative D call: TRBD1 (6 bases). This CDR3 has 15 residues. Trimming pared 5 bases from V and 0 bases from J, leaving 12 bases between. CDR1 is SGDLS and CDR2 is YYNGEE in the germline V gene. The CDR3 region is CASSATGSSGNTIYF. CDR3 DNA sequence: TGTGCCAGCAGTGCTACAGGGAGCTCTGGAAACACCATATATTTT.

This clone was counted a single time. The J gene is TRBJ1-1, the V gene TRBV21-1; the D call in the table, TRBD1, was not verified against the DNA. TRBV21-1 is reported as a pseudogene. The CDR3 length is 14 residues. The CDR3 bases are TGTGCCAGCAGCAAAGGTGGACAGAACACTGAAGCTTTCTTT. Residues: CASSKGGQNTEAFF.

The chain carries TRBV15 and TRBJ2-7; possibly TRBD2 for D (7 bases). V gave up 6 bases and J gave up 5 bases, with 20 bases separating them. This CDR3 has 15 residues. Looked up from germline, CDR1 is LNHNV and CDR2 is YYDKDF (reference sequence). In nucleotides, the CDR3 is TGTGCCACCAGTGCTGCCATGGGGGGGGCCGACGAGCAGTACTTC. As protein: CATSAAMGGADEQYF.

The chain couples TRBV28 to TRBJ2-7; D uncertain. This CDR3 spans 12 amino acids. The germline V and J ends were trimmed by 2 bases and 4 bases, with 6 bases remaining between them. Germline lookup yields CDR1 MDHEN and CDR2 SYDVKM. The CDR3 region has the DNA TGTGCCAGCAGTTTAGCCGGATACGAGCAGTACTTC. Residues: CASSLAGYEQYF.

V and J are TRBV19 and TRBJ2-7; D is possibly TRBD2 (5 bases). This CDR3 has 13 amino acids. The germline V gene encodes CDR1 LNHDA and CDR2 SQIVND (reference sequence). Trimming removed 8 bases from V and 0 bases from J, with 11 bases in between. This CDR3 reads CASSHSGSYEQYF. The CDR3, as DNA: TGTGCCAGTTCCCACAGCGGCTCCTACGAGCAGTACTTC.

This chain uses TRBV19 with TRBJ2-5, with TRBD2 matching over 13 bases. The V gene's germline CDR1 is LNHDA and CDR2 SQIVND (reference sequence). The CDR3 runs 17 residues. The trim removed 3 bases at V and 4 bases at J, leaving 8 bases unmatched. The CDR3 DNA follows: TGTGCCAGTAGTATGCGGACTAGCGGGAGTTTAATAGAGACCCAGTACTTC. Translation: CASSMRTSGSLIETQYF.

The chain is built from TRBV11-1 and TRBJ2-7; a possible D gene is TRBD2 (7 bases). Deletions cut 2 bases from V and 5 bases from J, with 19 bases between. The length of the CDR3 is 16 residues. Germline values: CDR1 SGHAT, CDR2 FQDESV (reference sequence). CDR3 coding DNA: TGTGCCAGCAGCTTAATGGCCGCGGAAGGGGGGGACGAGCAGTACTTC. Amino acid sequence: CASSLMAAEGGDEQYF. Full variable domain (rest looked up from reference TRBV11-1 and TRBJ2-7): EAEVAQSPRYKITEKSQAVAFWCDPISGHATLYWYRQILGQGPELLVQFQDESVVDDSQLPKDRFSAERLKGVDSTLKIQPAELGDSAMYLCASSLMAAEGGDEQYFGPGTRLTVT.

The sample holds a few counts of this clone. The junction departs from the called germline gene at one end, perhaps through a read error. The genes are TRBV7-7 and TRBJ2-3; D may be TRBD2 (6 bases). Germline V lookup: CDR1 SSHAT, CDR2 FNYEAQ (reference sequence). There are 14 residues in the CDR3. CDR3 sequence: CASSLEGSTDTQYF. Here the CDR3 DNA reads TGTGCTAGCAGCTTGGAGGGGTCCACAGATACGCAGTATTTT.

J is TRBJ2-3 and V is TRBV7-9; 7 bases match TRBD2. In germline, CDR1 is SEHNR, CDR2 FQNEAQ (reference sequence). The CDR3 has 15 amino acids. Trimming at V came to 5 bases and at J to 4 bases, leaving 9 bases not matched to a gene. The DNA for the CDR3 is TGTGCCAGCAGCACTACTGGCGGGGGACCAGATACGCAGTATTTT. This gives the protein CASSTTGGGPDTQYF.

The chain carries TRBV7-6 and TRBJ2-2; D is perhaps TRBD2 (5 bases). The CDR3 runs 15 residues. The germline CDR1 and CDR2 sequences are SGHVS and FNYEAQ. With 5 bases removed from V and 0 bases from J, the gap between germline ends came to 10 bases. In DNA form, the CDR3 reads TGTGCCAGCAGCCCCACACTAGCGAACACCGGGGAGCTGTTTTTT. This gives the protein CASSPTLANTGELFF.